This T cell receptor (beta chain) appears in the sequencing data of a study of OX40 agonist ivuxolimab in advanced cancers. Sequencing was performed with immunoSEQ multiplex PCR; in TCRdb, only in-frame clones are kept and a portion is missing. The data hold some 94,000 clones, with under 95% observed a single time. This clonotype was sampled from an adult with an advanced solid tumor such as melanoma, head and neck, liver or kidney cancer. This specimen was CD4+ or CD8+ T cells sorted from blood, taken in a trial of the OX40 agonist ivuxolimab.

The CDR3 DNA follows: TGCGCCAGCAGTCAAGGAGCTAACTATGGCTACACCTTC. Translated: CASSQGANYGYTF. The chain combines TRBV23-1 with TRBJ1-2; D is undetermined. TRBV23-1 is designated an ORF whose function remains uncertain. V dropped 2 bases and J dropped 0 bases, with 4 bases sitting between them. This CDR3 has 13 amino acids.